The 8 T cell receptor beta chains reported below all come from one sample, sequenced in a study of T cell repertoires in ileal Crohn's disease. TCRdb's copy holds only in-frame clones and misses some; the assay was immunoSEQ multiplex PCR. The profile shows about 9,400 clones, roughly 75% of them singletons. Specified time point: neoterminal ileum biopsy at postoperative endoscopy, about 6 months after surgery. The specimen sequenced was ileal tissue. These receptors came from an adult with Crohn's disease.

The V call is TRBV19, the J call TRBJ2-7, with TRBD2 matching 8 bases. Germline CDR1 is LNHDA and CDR2 is SQIVND (reference sequence). J gave up 6 bases and V 3 bases, and 4 bases lay outside the gene matches. This CDR3 has 13 amino acids. The CDR3 region is CASSMYGTSEQYF. As DNA, the CDR3 is TGTGCCAGTAGTATGTACGGGACTAGCGAGCAGTACTTC.

This clone was seen a handful of times. The gene calls are TRBV18 and TRBJ1-4; no clear D gene. Germline V gives CDR1 KGHSH, CDR2 LQKENI. The CDR3 is made up of 16 amino acids. With 3 bases removed from V and 7 bases from J, the gap between germline ends came to 18 bases. The CDR3 sequence: CASSPVPGVGSEKLFF. The CDR3 coding sequence is TGTGCCAGCTCACCTGTTCCCGGGGTGGGTAGTGAAAAACTGTTTTTT.

The chain uses TRBV9 and TRBJ1-4, with 10 nucleotides matching TRBD1. V lost 4 bases to trimming and J lost 8 bases; unmatched junction nucleotides: 5. Germline CDR1 is SGDLS and CDR2 is YYNGEE. CDR3 length equals 14 residues. DNA of the CDR3: TGTGCCAGCAGCTTCGGACAGGGGGGAGAAAAACTGTTTTTT. As protein: CASSFGQGGEKLFF.

The chain uses TRBV30 and TRBJ1-5, with D perhaps matching TRBD1 (6 bases). Germline CDR1 and CDR2: GTSNPN and SVGIG (reference sequence). V was shortened by 2 bases and J by 1 base, with 18 bases between the two germline ends. The CDR3 is made up of 17 amino acids. CDR3 bases: TGTGCCTGGAGTCATACAGGGACCCACCGAAGCAATCAGCCCCAGCATTTT. Translating gives CAWSHTGTHRSNQPQHF. Using reference TRBV30 and TRBJ1-5 for the parts outside the CDR3, the full variable domain is SQTIHQWPATLVQPVGSPLSLECTVEGTSNPNLYWYRQAAGRGLQLLFYSVGIGQISSEVPQNLSASRPQDRQFILSSKKLLLSDSGFYLCAWSHTGTHRSNQPQHFGDGTRLSIL.

The V call is TRBV29-1, the J call TRBJ2-3, with a weak D call TRBD2 (5 bases). Trimming stripped 7 bases from V and 6 bases from J, with 17 bases between. The germline V gene has CDR1 SQVTM and CDR2 ANQGSEA. The CDR3 covers 13 residues. The CDR3 loop reads CSAQQATGDTQYF. In DNA form, the CDR3 reads TGCAGCGCCCAGCAGGCTACGGGGGATACGCAGTATTTT.

The V call is TRBV29-1, the J call TRBJ1-1; unclear D gene. CDR1 SQVTM and CDR2 ANQGSEA come from the germline V gene. The CDR3 covers 14 residues. Trimming shortened V by 4 bases and J by 5 bases, and 17 bases separated the two germline ends. CDR3 sequence reads: CSVVGGSAQTEAFF. As DNA, the CDR3 is TGCAGCGTTGTAGGCGGCTCGGCGCAAACTGAAGCTTTCTTT.

The chain recombines TRBV27 with TRBJ2-5; D uncertain. Trimming left V 4 bases short and J 2 bases short, with 5 bases between. Germline-derived CDR1 and CDR2 are MNHEY and SMNVEV (reference sequence). This CDR3 contains 12 residues. The CDR3 sequence: CASSSYQETQYF. The CDR3 DNA sequence: TGTGCCAGCAGTTCCTATCAAGAGACCCAGTACTTC.

This clone occurred once. V gene TRBV5-4 combines with J gene TRBJ1-1; D not resolved. The length of the CDR3 is 14 residues. Trimming stripped 4 bases from V and 4 bases from J, with 14 bases between. Germline V lookup: CDR1 SGHNT, CDR2 YYREEE (reference sequence). CDR3 in DNA: TGTGCCAGCAGCCCCTTTGAGGGCTCCACTGAAGCTTTCTTT. Amino acid sequence: CASSPFEGSTEAFF.